These T cell receptor beta chains were read from a single sample in a study of blood T cells in healthy people across ages. MiXCR, run by TCRdb on the 5' RACE reads, gives a single entry per CDR3 protein. The sample yields hundreds of thousands of distinct CDR3 sequences, around 45% seen once. The material sequenced was blood. The receptor source for this set is a man aged 60 to 75 in good health. CDR3s include the opening cysteine and the closing phenylalanine or tryptophan. The order of the fields is CDR3 DNA, CDR3 protein, V gene, CDR3 length, D gene, J gene, clone size. D genes are given only for firm matches. For some rows the clone size is stated as once, few or many, or as a class when expanded; others skip it.

TGCGCCAGCAGCTTGGTTTCAGGCGCTAATGAGCAGTTCTTC CASSLVSGANEQFF TRBV5-1 14 - TRBJ2-1 -
TGTGCCAGCAGCGTAGAAGGTAGCGGGGTCTCCTACGAGCAGTACTTC CASSVEGSGVSYEQYF TRBV9 16 TRBD2 TRBJ2-7 -
TGCGCCAGCAGTGGACTAGCGGGGGGGCGGCGCACAGATACGCAGTATTTT CASSGLAGGRRTDTQYF TRBV5-1 17 TRBD2 TRBJ2-3 -
TGTGCCAGCAGCAAAGCCCTCCCCCGGGGGGCGGACCGGTTTAAAGAGACCCAGTACTTC CASSKALPRGADRFKETQYF TRBV21-1 20 - TRBJ2-5 -
TGTGCCAGCAGCGTAGACCCGACTAGTATAACCCAGTACTTC CASSVDPTSITQYF TRBV9 14 - TRBJ2-4 few
TGCAGTGCCCAAGAGGGACAGAGAGCCTACGAGCAGTACTTC CSAQEGQRAYEQYF TRBV20-1 14 TRBD1 TRBJ2-7 -
TGTGCCAGCAGCCAACGGCGGGACAGGCTGGAGGAGACCCAGTACTTC CASSQRRDRLEETQYF TRBV4-2 16 TRBD1 TRBJ2-5 few
TGCGCCAGCAGTTCTAGAGCCGGCGATACGCAGTATTTT CASSSRAGDTQYF TRBV5-1 13 - TRBJ2-3 -
- CASSFYICSAPLWGARSDNEQFF TRBV7-3 23 - TRBJ2-1 few
TGCAGTGCTAGAGTTGCCGGGGTATCCAATCAGCCCCAGCATTTT CSARVAGVSNQPQHF TRBV20-1 15 - TRBJ1-5 -
TGTGCCAGCAGTGCTAAAATAAATCGGACAGTCGGCACAGATACGCAGTATTTT CASSAKINRTVGTDTQYF TRBV25-1 18 - TRBJ2-3 few
TGTGCCAGCAGCCATGGCGCGGGAGCTAACTATGGCTACACCTTC CASSHGAGANYGYTF TRBV3-1 15 - TRBJ1-2 -
TGTGCCAGCAGCTTGCCGGCAGAAGAGACCCAGTACTTC CASSLPAEETQYF TRBV5-6 13 - TRBJ2-5 -
TGCAGTGCCCTGGGACTAGCGACCTCCTACAATGAGCAGTTCTTC CSALGLATSYNEQFF TRBV20-1 15 TRBD2 TRBJ2-1 -
TGTGCCACCCGGTACTTGGATAGTACCCACGAGCAGTACTTC CATRYLDSTHEQYF TRBV10-3 14 - TRBJ2-7 few
TGTGCCAGCAGCTCCGGACAGCTCACAGATACGCAGTATTTT CASSSGQLTDTQYF TRBV7-3 14 - TRBJ2-3 many
TGTGCCAGCAGTCCCCTCCAGGGCATCCAGTTCTTC CASSPLQGIQFF TRBV6-5 12 - TRBJ2-1 -
TGTGCCAGCAGTAAGGGGAGAGGGGATGGCTACACCTTC CASSKGRGDGYTF TRBV5-6 13 - TRBJ1-2 few
TGCAGCGCGACCGGGACTAGCGGGGGATTCAATGAGCAGTACTTC CSATGTSGGFNEQYF TRBV29-1 15 TRBD2 TRBJ2-7 -
TGCAGTGCTGTACAGGACTATAATTCACCCCTCCACTTT CSAVQDYNSPLHF TRBV20-1 13 - TRBJ1-6 few
TGTGCCAGCAGTTACGCGGAAAATCGCAATCAGCCCCAGCATTTT CASSYAENRNQPQHF TRBV6-2/TRBV6-3 15 - TRBJ1-5 -
TGTGCCAGCAGCTTAGGATTCGGCGGGGGGCAAGAGACCCAGTTCTTC CASSLGFGGGQETQFF TRBV7-6 16 TRBD2 TRBJ2-1 -
TGTGCCAGCAGCTTAAGGAGAGACCGGGGCAATGAGCAGTTCTTC CASSLRRDRGNEQFF TRBV7-9 15 - TRBJ2-1 many
TGTGCCAGCAGGGTTCCTGGGAACATTCAGTACTTC CASRVPGNIQYF TRBV2 12 - TRBJ2-4 -
TGTGCCAGCAGCGTAGAAGGGGGCCTTTCACCCCTCCACTTT CASSVEGGLSPLHF TRBV9 14 TRBD1 TRBJ1-6 few
TGCGCCAGCAGTAGGGGGAAAGGACAGGGTTACCAAGAGACCCAGTACTTC CASSRGKGQGYQETQYF TRBV5-1 17 TRBD1 TRBJ2-5 few
TGTGCCAGCAGCCCTACAGGGGGCGCAGGAGATACGCAGTATTTT CASSPTGGAGDTQYF TRBV7-9 15 TRBD1 TRBJ2-3 once
TGTGCCAGCAGTTTGGGTGGGGGGGCCTCCCCAGATACGCAGTATTTT CASSLGGGASPDTQYF TRBV12-3/TRBV12-4 16 - TRBJ2-3 -
TGTGCCACCAGTGACTCGACTAGCGGCTACAATGAGCAGTTCTTC CATSDSTSGYNEQFF TRBV24-1 15 TRBD2 TRBJ2-1 -
TGCAGTGCTAACCTCAGGTCCCGAGGTGGTCTCTCTGGGGCCAACGTCCTGACTTTC CSANLRSRGGLSGANVLTF TRBV20-1 19 - TRBJ2-6 -
TGTGCCAGCAGTCCCGGACTAGACATTCAGTACTTC CASSPGLDIQYF TRBV6-5 12 TRBD2 TRBJ2-4 -
TGTGCCAGCAGTTATTTATCTAGCACAGATACGCAGTATTTT CASSYLSSTDTQYF TRBV6-5 14 - TRBJ2-3 -
TGTGCCAGCAGCCCCTGGGGGGATATCCTCTCCTACGAGCAGTACTTC CASSPWGDILSYEQYF TRBV7-2 16 - TRBJ2-7 few
TGTGCCAGCAGCTTAGAAGGGTATATGAGCAATCAGCCCCAGCATTTT CASSLEGYMSNQPQHF TRBV7-2 16 - TRBJ1-5 -
TGCAGCGTTGGACAGGGTGGTGAAAAACTGTTTTTT CSVGQGGEKLFF TRBV29-1 12 TRBD1 TRBJ1-4 few
TGCAGTGCTACCTCCGGGGACCTTAGCACAGATACGCAGTATTTT CSATSGDLSTDTQYF TRBV20-1 15 - TRBJ2-3 -
TGCGCCAGCAGCCCCACTACAGGGGGCGTCTATGGCTACACCTTC CASSPTTGGVYGYTF TRBV4-1 15 TRBD1 TRBJ1-2 -
TGCGCCAGCAGCCAAGAGGCCTTCCAAGAGACCCAGTACTTC CASSQEAFQETQYF TRBV4-1 14 - TRBJ2-5 -
TGCAGCGTTGAAGTAAGCAGAAACGGGGAGCTGTTTTTT CSVEVSRNGELFF TRBV29-1 13 - TRBJ2-2 -
TGTGCCAGCTCCAACAGGGATTTCGGCGAGCAGTACTTC CASSNRDFGEQYF TRBV18 13 - TRBJ2-7 -
TGTGCCGGCAGCTTTGGATTGGGCGGGATTGGGACCCAGTACTTC CAGSFGLGGIGTQYF TRBV7-9 15 - TRBJ2-5 -
TGTGCCAGCAGCTTAGTTCGGACAGGGGGCGGGAATGAGCAGTTCTTC CASSLVRTGGGNEQFF TRBV11-3 16 TRBD1 TRBJ2-1 few
TGTGCCATCAGTGACGCGCAGGGGGTCGAGTCCCAGTACTTC CAISDAQGVESQYF TRBV10-3 14 TRBD1 TRBJ2-7 -
TGTGCCAGCAGCCAGGGCAGTAACACTGAAGCTTTCTTT CASSQGSNTEAFF TRBV9 13 - TRBJ1-1 few
TGTGCCAGCAGTCACCCGGGACAGGGGGCAGAGACCCAGTACTTC CASSHPGQGAETQYF TRBV12-3/TRBV12-4 15 TRBD1 TRBJ2-5 many